The 8 T cell receptor beta chains reported below all come from one sample, sequenced in a study of OX40 agonist ivuxolimab in advanced cancers. Library method: the immunoSEQ multiplex PCR assay. TCRdb took over this immuneACCESS table, retaining in-frame rearrangements with V and J assigned. Such tables are incomplete; in checked studies, under half of the missing clones stem from an unresolved V gene, and the remainder is unexplained. The sample table shows 72,000 or so clones, and 65% to 85% are seen once. The ten largest clonotypes hold roughly 4.7% of the sample. The sequencing here drew on CD4+ or CD8+ T cells sorted from blood, taken in a trial of the OX40 agonist ivuxolimab. Receptor source: an adult with an advanced solid tumor such as melanoma, head and neck, liver or kidney cancer.

This clone was detected a few times. The V gene is TRBV5-4, the J gene TRBJ2-6; D not certain. The CDR3 is 13 residues long. V was pared by 5 bases and J by 5 bases, with 8 bases between. CDR1 SGHNT and CDR2 YYREEE come from the germline V gene (reference sequence). The CDR3 DNA follows: TGTGCCAGCAGTTTCGACAGGGCCAACGTCCTGACTTTC. This sequence encodes CASSFDRANVLTF.

The chain carries TRBV5-1 and TRBJ2-6; D gene uncertain. The CDR3 has 16 residues. V was clipped by 3 bases and J by 3 bases, with 13 bases between them. Germline assignment: CDR1 SGHRS and CDR2 YFSETQ. The CDR3 DNA sequence: TGCGCCAGCAGCTCCCACTTCTATAATGGGGCCAACGTCCTGACTTTC. This codes for CASSSHFYNGANVLTF.

V usage is TRBV19 and J usage is TRBJ1-2, with TRBD1 as a possible D gene (6 bases). The CDR3 has 15 amino acids. Trimming took 3 bases from V and 7 from J, leaving 18 bases between them. In germline, CDR1 is LNHDA, CDR2 SQIVND (reference sequence). As DNA, the CDR3 is TGTGCCAGTAGTATGGGAAGGTCGGGGGCTGGTGGCTACACCTTC. It codes for CASSMGRSGAGGYTF.

The rearrangement links TRBV5-1 to TRBJ1-1; unclear D gene. Trimming removed 4 bases at V and 1 base at J, with 14 bases between. CDR3 length: 15 residues. From germline, CDR1 is SGHRS and CDR2 YFSETQ. CDR3 coding DNA: TGCGCCAGCAGCCTAGAACAGCAACCGAACACTGAAGCTTTCTTT. Its protein product is CASSLEQQPNTEAFF.

The count of this clone is one. V gene TRBV10-1 combines with J gene TRBJ2-3, with TRBD2 matching over 9 bases. The CDR3 extends over 19 amino acids. CDR1 and CDR2 (germline): WNHNN, SYGVQD (reference sequence). V shed 3 bases and J 1 base; nucleotides not matched to a gene: 14. For the CDR3, the DNA is TGCGCCAGCAGTGATTCGGCTAGCGGGGATTCTTGGGGCACAGATACGCAGTATTTT. Protein sequence: CASSDSASGDSWGTDTQYF.

This clone turned up a few times. This sample includes further DNA sequences coding for the same CDR3. This rearrangement joins TRBV6-4 to TRBJ2-2, with D unresolved. V dropped 0 bases and J dropped 4 bases, with 3 bases sitting between them. Germline lookup yields CDR1 MRHNA and CDR2 SNTAGT. The CDR3 sequence is 13 residues long. The CDR3 sequence: CASSDSSTGELFF. CDR3 DNA: TGTGCCAGCAGTGACTCTAGCACCGGGGAGCTGTTTTTT.

The chain joins TRBV5-5 to TRBJ1-2; D uncertain. The ends were cut back, 4 bases at V and 3 bases at J, with 16 bases in the middle. The germline V gene has CDR1 SGHKS and CDR2 YYEKEE (reference sequence). The CDR3 loop spans 15 amino acids. CDR3: CASSPSRGRDYGYTF. The CDR3 DNA follows: TGTGCCAGCAGCCCGTCTCGAGGCAGAGACTATGGCTACACCTTC.

The chain employs TRBV4-1 and TRBJ2-7, with D unclear. Germline V lookup: CDR1 MGHRA, CDR2 YSYEKL. V was pared by 4 bases and J by 4 bases, with 11 bases between. The CDR3 has 13 residues. The CDR3 DNA reads TGCGCCAGCAGCCCTCGTGGGGTTTACGAGCAGTACTTC. Its protein product is CASSPRGVYEQYF.